This T cell receptor (beta chain) was sequenced during a study of shared clonotypes between healthy human individuals. Naive CD8 cells, CD45RO-negative and positively selected for CCR7, excluded terminally differentiated effector memory CD45RA+ cells. It was around 220 ng DNA, about 30,000 T cell genomes, that sorted-subset replicate PCRs used. Per the authors' pipeline: There were no quality scores in the junction-only immunoSEQ sequences, so filtering differed. Sequenced by immunoSEQ multiplex PCR; TCRdb stores in-frame clones only, minus some. That table gives V, J and clone size, and the DNA gave D and trimming. The table includes 1.5 million to 2.5 million clones, about 95% detected once. The ends were cut back, 1 base at V and 6 bases at J, with 14 bases in the middle. The germline gives CDR1 SGHKS, CDR2 YYEKEE (reference sequence). CDR3 length equals 14 residues.

This clonotype was obtained from a man between 18 and 29 years old in good health. Sequencing was done on a sample of naive CD8+ T cells sorted from blood. This chain connects TRBV5-5 to TRBJ2-7; D ambiguous. The CDR3 loop is CASSLSASMGEQYF. CDR3 in DNA: TGTGCCAGCAGCTTGAGCGCCTCGATGGGCGAGCAGTACTTC.